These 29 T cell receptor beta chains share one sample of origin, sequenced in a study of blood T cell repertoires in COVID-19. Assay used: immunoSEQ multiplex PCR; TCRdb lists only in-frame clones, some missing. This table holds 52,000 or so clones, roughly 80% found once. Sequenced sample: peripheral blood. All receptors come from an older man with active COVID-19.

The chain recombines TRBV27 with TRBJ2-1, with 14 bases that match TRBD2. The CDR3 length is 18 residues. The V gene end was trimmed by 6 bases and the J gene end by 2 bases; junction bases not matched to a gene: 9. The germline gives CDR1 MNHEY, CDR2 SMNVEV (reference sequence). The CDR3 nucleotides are TGTGCCAGCAGCCGCGTCCCGGGACTAGCGGGAGCCTACAATGAGCAGTTCTTC. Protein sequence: CASSRVPGLAGAYNEQFF.

The CDR3 sequence is CASNLGQNFQEQYF. DNA for the CDR3: TGTGCCAGCAACTTGGGACAGAATTTTCAAGAGCAGTACTTC. This chain connects TRBV9 to TRBJ2-7; 7 bases line up with TRBD1. Looked up from germline, CDR1 is SGDLS and CDR2 is YYNGEE. Unmatched junction bases numbered 13, after V lost 6 bases and J lost 7 bases. The CDR3 covers 14 residues.

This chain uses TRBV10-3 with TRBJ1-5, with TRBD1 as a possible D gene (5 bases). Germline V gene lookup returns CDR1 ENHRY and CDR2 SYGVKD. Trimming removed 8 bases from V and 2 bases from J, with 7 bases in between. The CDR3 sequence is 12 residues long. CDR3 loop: CAIGGGNQPQHF. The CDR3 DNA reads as TGTGCCATCGGGGGGGGCAATCAGCCCCAGCATTTT.

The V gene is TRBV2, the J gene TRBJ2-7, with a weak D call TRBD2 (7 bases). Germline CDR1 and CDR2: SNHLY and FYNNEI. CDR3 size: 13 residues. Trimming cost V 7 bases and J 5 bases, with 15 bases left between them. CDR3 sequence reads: CASNIAGANEQYF. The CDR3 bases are TGTGCCAGCAATATCGCGGGGGCGAACGAGCAGTACTTC.

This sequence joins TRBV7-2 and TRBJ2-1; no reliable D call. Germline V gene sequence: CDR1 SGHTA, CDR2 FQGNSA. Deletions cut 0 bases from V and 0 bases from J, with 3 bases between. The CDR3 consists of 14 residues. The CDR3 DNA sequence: TGTGCCAGCAGCTTAGCTAGCTCCTACAATGAGCAGTTCTTC. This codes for CASSLASSYNEQFF. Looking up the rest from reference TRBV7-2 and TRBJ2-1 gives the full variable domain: GAGVSQSPSNKVTEKGKDVELRCDPISGHTALYWYRQSLGQGLEFLIYFQGNSAPDKSGLPSDRFSAERTGGSVSTLTIQRTQQEDSAVYLCASSLASSYNEQFFGPGTRLTVL.

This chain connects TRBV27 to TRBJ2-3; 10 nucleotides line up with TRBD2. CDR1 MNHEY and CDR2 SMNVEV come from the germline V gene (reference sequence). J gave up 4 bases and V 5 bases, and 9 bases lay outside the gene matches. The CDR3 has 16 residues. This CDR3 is CASSRRAGGLPDTQYF. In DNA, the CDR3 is TGTGCCAGCAGTCGGCGAGCGGGAGGGCTGCCAGATACGCAGTATTTT.

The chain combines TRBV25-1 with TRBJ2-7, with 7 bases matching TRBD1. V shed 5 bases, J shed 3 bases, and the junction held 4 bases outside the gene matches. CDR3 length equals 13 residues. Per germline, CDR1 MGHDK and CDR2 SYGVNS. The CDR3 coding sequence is TGTGCCAGCAGTTCGGACAGGAACTACGAGCAGTACTTC. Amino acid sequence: CASSSDRNYEQYF.

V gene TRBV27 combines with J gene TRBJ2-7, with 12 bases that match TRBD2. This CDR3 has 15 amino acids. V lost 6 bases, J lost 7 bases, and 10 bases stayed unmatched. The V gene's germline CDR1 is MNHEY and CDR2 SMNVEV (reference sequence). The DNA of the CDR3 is TGTGCCAGCAGCTCTAGACTAGCGGGAGCTAGGGAGCAGTACTTC. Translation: CASSSRLAGAREQYF.

CDR3 nucleotides: TGTGCCAGCAGCCAATTCGACGGACTTGGTGGCTATGGCTACACCTTC. It yields the protein CASSQFDGLGGYGYTF. V and J are TRBV14 and TRBJ1-2; D remains unclear. This CDR3 has 16 residues. Germline CDR1 is SGHDN and CDR2 is FVKESK. Trimming left V 2 bases short and J 4 bases short, with 17 bases between.

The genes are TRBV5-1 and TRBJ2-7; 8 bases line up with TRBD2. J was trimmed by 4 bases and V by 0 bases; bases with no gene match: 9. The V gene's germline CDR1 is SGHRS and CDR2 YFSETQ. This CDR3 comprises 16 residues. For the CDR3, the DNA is TGCGCCAGCAGCTTGGGGACTAGCCGTGGAGGGTACGAGCAGTACTTC. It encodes CASSLGTSRGGYEQYF. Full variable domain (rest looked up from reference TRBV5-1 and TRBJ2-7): KAGVTQTPRYLIKTRGQQVTLSCSPISGHRSVSWYQQTPGQGLQFLFEYFSETQRNKGNFPGRFSGRQFSNSRSEMNVSTLELGDSALYLCASSLGTSRGGYEQYFGPGTRLTVT.

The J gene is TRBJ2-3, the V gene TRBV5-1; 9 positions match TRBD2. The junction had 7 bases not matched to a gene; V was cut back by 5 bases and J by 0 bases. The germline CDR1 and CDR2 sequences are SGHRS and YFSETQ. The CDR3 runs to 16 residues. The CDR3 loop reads CASSPIAGESTDTQYF. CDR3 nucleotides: TGCGCCAGCAGTCCCATAGCGGGAGAGAGCACAGATACGCAGTATTTT.

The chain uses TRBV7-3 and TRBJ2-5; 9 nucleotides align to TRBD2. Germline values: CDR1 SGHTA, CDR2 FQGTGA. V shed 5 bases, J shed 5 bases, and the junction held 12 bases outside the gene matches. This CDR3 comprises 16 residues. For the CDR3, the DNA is TGTGCCAGCAGCCCTAATAGCGGGGGACTCCGGGAGACCCAGTACTTC. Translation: CASSPNSGGLRETQYF. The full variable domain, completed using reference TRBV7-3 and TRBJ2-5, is GAGVSQTPSNKVTEKGKYVELRCDPISGHTALYWYRQSLGQGPEFLIYFQGTGAADDSGLPNDRFFAVRPEGSVSTLKIQRTERGDSAVYLCASSPNSGGLRETQYFGPGTRLLVL.

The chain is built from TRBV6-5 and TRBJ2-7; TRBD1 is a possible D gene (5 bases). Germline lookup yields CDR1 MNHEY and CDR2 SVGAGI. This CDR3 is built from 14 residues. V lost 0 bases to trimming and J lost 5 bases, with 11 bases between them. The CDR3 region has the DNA TGTGCCAGCAGTTACTCGGCCAGGGCCCACGAGCAGTACTTC. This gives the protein CASSYSARAHEQYF.

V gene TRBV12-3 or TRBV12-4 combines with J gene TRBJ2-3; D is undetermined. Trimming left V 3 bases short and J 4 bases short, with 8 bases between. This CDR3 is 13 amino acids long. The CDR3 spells CASSLKSADTQYF. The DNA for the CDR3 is TGTGCCAGCAGTTTGAAGTCGGCAGATACGCAGTATTTT.

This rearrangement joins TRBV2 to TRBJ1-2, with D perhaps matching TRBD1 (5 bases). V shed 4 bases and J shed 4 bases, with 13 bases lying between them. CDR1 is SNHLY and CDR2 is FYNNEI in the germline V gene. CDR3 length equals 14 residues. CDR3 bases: TGTGCCAGCAGTGGCCAGGGAATAATCTATGGCTACACCTTC. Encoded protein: CASSGQGIIYGYTF.

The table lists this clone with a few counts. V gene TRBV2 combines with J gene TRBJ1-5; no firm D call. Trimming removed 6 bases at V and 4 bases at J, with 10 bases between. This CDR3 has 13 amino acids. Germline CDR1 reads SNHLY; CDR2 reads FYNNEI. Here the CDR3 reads CASSLWANQPQHF. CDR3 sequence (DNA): TGTGCCAGCAGCCTGTGGGCTAATCAGCCCCAGCATTTT. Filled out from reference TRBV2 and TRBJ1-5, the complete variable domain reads EPEVTQTPSHQVTQMGQEVILRCVPISNHLYFYWYRQILGQKVEFLVSFYNNEISEKSEIFDDQFSVERPDGSNFTLKIRSTKLEDSAMYFCASSLWANQPQHFGDGTRLSIL.

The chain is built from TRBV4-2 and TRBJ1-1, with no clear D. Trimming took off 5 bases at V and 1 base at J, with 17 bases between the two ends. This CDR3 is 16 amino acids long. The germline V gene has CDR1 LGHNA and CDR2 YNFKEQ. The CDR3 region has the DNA TGTGCCAGCAGCTATACCGACACCATACCGAACACTGAAGCTTTCTTT. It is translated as CASSYTDTIPNTEAFF.

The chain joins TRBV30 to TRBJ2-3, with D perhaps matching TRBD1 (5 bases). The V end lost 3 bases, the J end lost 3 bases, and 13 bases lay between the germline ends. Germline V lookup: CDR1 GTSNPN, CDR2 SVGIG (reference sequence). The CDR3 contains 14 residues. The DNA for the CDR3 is TGTGCCTGGAGCCCCAGGGTCGGTACAGATACGCAGTATTTT. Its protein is CAWSPRVGTDTQYF. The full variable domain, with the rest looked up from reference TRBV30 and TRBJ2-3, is SQTIHQWPATLVQPVGSPLSLECTVEGTSNPNLYWYRQAAGRGLQLLFYSVGIGQISSEVPQNLSASRPQDRQFILSSKKLLLSDSGFYLCAWSPRVGTDTQYFGPGTRLTVL.

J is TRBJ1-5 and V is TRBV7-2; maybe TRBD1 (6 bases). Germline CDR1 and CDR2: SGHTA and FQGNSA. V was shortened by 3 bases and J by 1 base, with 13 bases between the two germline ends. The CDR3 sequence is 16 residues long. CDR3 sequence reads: CASSLGAYGSNQPQHF. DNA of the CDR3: TGTGCCAGCAGCTTGGGGGCCTATGGGAGCAATCAGCCCCAGCATTTT.

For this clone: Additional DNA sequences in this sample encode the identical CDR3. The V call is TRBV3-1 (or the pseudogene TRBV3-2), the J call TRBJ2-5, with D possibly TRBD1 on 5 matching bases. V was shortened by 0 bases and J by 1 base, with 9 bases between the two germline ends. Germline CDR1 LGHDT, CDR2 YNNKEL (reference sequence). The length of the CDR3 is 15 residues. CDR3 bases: TGTGCCAGCAGCCAAGATACCACAGGCCAAGAGACCCAGTACTTC. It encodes CASSQDTTGQETQYF.

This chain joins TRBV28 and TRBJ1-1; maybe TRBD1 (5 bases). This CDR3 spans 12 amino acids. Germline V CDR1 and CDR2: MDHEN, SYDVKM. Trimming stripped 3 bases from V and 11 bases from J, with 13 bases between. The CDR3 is CASSFKTKGAFF. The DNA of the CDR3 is TGTGCCAGCAGTTTTAAGACAAAGGGGGCTTTCTTT.

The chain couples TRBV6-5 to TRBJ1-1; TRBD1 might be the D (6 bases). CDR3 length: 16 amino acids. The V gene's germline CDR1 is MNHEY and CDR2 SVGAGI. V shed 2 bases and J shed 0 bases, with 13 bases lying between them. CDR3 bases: TGTGCCAGCAGTTACGCGGCAGGGGCTGTGAACACTGAAGCTTTCTTT. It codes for CASSYAAGAVNTEAFF.

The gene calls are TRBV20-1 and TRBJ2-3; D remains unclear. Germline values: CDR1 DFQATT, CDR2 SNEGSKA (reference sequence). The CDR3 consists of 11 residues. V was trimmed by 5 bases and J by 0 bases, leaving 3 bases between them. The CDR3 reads CSALSTDTQYF. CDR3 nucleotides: TGCAGTGCTCTTAGCACAGATACGCAGTATTTT.

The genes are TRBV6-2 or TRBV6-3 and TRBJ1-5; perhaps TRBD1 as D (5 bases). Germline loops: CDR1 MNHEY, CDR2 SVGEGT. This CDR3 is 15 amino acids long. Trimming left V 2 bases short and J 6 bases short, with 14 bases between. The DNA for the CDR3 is TGTGCCAGCAGTTACCACCGGAGGGACGGTCAGCCCCAGCATTTT. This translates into CASSYHRRDGQPQHF.

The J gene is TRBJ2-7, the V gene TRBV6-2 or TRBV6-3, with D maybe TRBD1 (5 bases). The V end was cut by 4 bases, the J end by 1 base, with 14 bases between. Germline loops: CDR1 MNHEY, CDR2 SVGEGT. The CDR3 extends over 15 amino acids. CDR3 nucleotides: TGTGCCAGCAGTTCTCCTAGGGGCTCTTCCTACGAGCAGTACTTC. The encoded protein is CASSSPRGSSYEQYF.

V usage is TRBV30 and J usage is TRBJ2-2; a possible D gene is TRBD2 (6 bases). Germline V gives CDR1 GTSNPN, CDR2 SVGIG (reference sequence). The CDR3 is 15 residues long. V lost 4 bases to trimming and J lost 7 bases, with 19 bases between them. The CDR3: CAWNKWEAEDGELFF. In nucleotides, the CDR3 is TGTGCCTGGAATAAATGGGAGGCGGAGGACGGGGAGCTGTTTTTT. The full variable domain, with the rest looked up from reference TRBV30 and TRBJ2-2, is SQTIHQWPATLVQPVGSPLSLECTVEGTSNPNLYWYRQAAGRGLQLLFYSVGIGQISSEVPQNLSASRPQDRQFILSSKKLLLSDSGFYLCAWNKWEAEDGELFFGEGSRLTVL.

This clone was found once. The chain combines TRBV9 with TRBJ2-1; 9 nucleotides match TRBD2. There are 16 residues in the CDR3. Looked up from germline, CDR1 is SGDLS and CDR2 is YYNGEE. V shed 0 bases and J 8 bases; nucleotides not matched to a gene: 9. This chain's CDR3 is CASSVVGLAGGYEQFF. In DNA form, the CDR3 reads TGTGCCAGCAGCGTAGTTGGGCTCGCGGGAGGGTATGAGCAGTTCTTC.

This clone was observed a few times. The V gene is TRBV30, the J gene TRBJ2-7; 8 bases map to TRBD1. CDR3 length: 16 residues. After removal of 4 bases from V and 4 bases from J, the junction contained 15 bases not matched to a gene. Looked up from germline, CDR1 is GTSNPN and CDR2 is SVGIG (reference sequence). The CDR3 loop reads CAWKRPDRGRGYEQYF. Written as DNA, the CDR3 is TGTGCCTGGAAAAGGCCAGACAGGGGAAGAGGATACGAGCAGTACTTC.

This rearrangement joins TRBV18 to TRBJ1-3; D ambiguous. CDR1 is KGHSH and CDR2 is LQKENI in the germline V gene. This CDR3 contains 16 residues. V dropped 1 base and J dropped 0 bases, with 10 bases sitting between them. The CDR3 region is CASSPLSRTSGNTIYF. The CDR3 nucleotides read TGTGCCAGCTCACCACTCTCCAGAACCTCTGGAAACACCATATATTTT.